These 28 T cell receptor beta chains originate from one sample sequenced in a study of blood T cell repertoires in COVID-19. The assay was immunoSEQ multiplex PCR, and TCRdb's table has in-frame clones only and misses some. The data contain roughly 260,000 clones, around nine tenths of them singletons. The sequenced sample consisted of peripheral blood. These receptors all come from a woman aged 25-40 years with COVID-19, enrolled during active disease.

This chain links TRBV7-9 with TRBJ2-5; the match to TRBD2 covers 12 bases. The V and J ends lost 5 bases and 5 bases, in that order; junction bases with no gene match: 6. CDR3 size: 15 residues. Germline CDR1 reads SEHNR; CDR2 reads FQNEAQ (reference sequence). The CDR3 nucleotides read TGTGCCAGCAGCACTCGACTAGCGGGAGTGGAGACCCAGTACTTC. Translation gives CASSTRLAGVETQYF.

This clone was seen only once. The V call is TRBV7-9, the J call TRBJ2-7; 9 nucleotides agree with TRBD1. Germline values: CDR1 SEHNR, CDR2 FQNEAQ (reference sequence). The J segment lost 6 bases and the V segment lost 5 bases, leaving 11 bases of the junction unmatched. The CDR3 covers 15 residues. CDR3 coding DNA: TGTGCCAGCAGCCCAGCGGGGACAGGGCGTCGCGAGCAGTACTTC. Protein: CASSPAGTGRREQYF.

V is TRBV9 and J is TRBJ2-7; 11 bases fit TRBD1. Trimming took 4 bases from V and 2 from J; bases not matched to a gene: 5. CDR3 length: 15 residues. Germline V gene lookup returns CDR1 SGDLS and CDR2 YYNGEE. DNA for the CDR3: TGTGCCAGCAGCCCTGGGGGACAGGGGGCCTACGAGCAGTACTTC. It translates to CASSPGGQGAYEQYF. The full variable domain, rest sourced from reference TRBV9 and TRBJ2-7, is DSGVTQTPKHLITATGQRVTLRCSPRSGDLSVYWYQQSLDQGLQFLIQYYNGEERAKGNILERFSAQQFPDLHSELNLSSLELGDSALYFCASSPGGQGAYEQYFGPGTRLTVT.

The rearrangement joins TRBV5-4 to TRBJ2-7; the match to TRBD2 covers 11 bases. The V and J ends lost 1 base and 7 bases, in that order; junction bases with no gene match: 4. From germline, CDR1 is SGHNT and CDR2 YYREEE (reference sequence). This CDR3 comprises 14 residues. DNA of the CDR3: TGTGCCAGCAGCTTGTCTCTAGCGGGAGGTGAGCAGTACTTC. Amino acids: CASSLSLAGGEQYF. Full variable domain (missing parts from reference TRBV5-4 and TRBJ2-7): ETGVTQSPTHLIKTRGQQVTLRCSSQSGHNTVSWYQQALGQGPQFIFQYYREEENGRGNFPPRFSGLQFPNYSSELNVNALELDDSALYLCASSLSLAGGEQYFGPGTRLTVT.

The V and J genes are TRBV9 and TRBJ2-7; TRBD2 agrees at 8 bases. The CDR3 is made up of 15 amino acids. Germline V gene lookup returns CDR1 SGDLS and CDR2 YYNGEE. The ends lost 0 bases at V and 3 bases at J; junction bases unmatched: 5. In DNA form, the CDR3 reads TGTGCCAGCAGCGTAGAAGTCGCGGGAGGCTACGAGCAGTACTTC. Encoded protein: CASSVEVAGGYEQYF.

The V and J genes are TRBV3-1 (or the pseudogene TRBV3-2) and TRBJ1-5; weak D call: TRBD1 (5 bases). From germline, CDR1 is LGHDT and CDR2 YNNKEL (reference sequence). CDR3 length: 17 residues. Trimming removed 2 bases from V and 5 bases from J, with 19 bases in between. CDR3 residues: CASSQSTGLPRDQPQHF. The CDR3 DNA reads TGTGCCAGCAGCCAATCCACAGGTCTCCCCAGGGATCAGCCCCAGCATTTT.

This clone has just one count. The gene calls are TRBV3-1 (or the pseudogene TRBV3-2) and TRBJ2-1, with 9 bases aligning to TRBD2. The length of the CDR3 is 14 residues. The germline V gene has CDR1 LGHDT and CDR2 YNNKEL (reference sequence). Germline trimming cut 3 bases from V and 6 bases from J; bases unmatched to any gene: 3. CDR3 in DNA: TGTGCCAGCAGCCAGGCGGGAGGGCTCAATGAGCAGTTCTTC. Encoded protein: CASSQAGGLNEQFF.

This chain connects TRBV11-2 to TRBJ1-6, with 10 bases identical to TRBD1. CDR3 length equals 16 residues. Germline V gives CDR1 SGHAT, CDR2 FQNNGV. V gave up 1 base and J gave up 8 bases; unmatched junction bases: 5. The CDR3 DNA reads TGTGCCAGCAGCTTAGTTCTGGGACAGGGGCATTCACCCCTCCACTTT. It is translated as CASSLVLGQGHSPLHF.

V is TRBV5-1 and J is TRBJ2-3; 8 nucleotides align to TRBD1. Germline CDR1 reads SGHRS; CDR2 reads YFSETQ. Trimming cost V 4 bases and J 6 bases; bases outside gene matches: 10. The CDR3 has 15 residues. CDR3 in amino acids: CASSRSGGLPDTQYF. As DNA, the CDR3 is TGCGCCAGCAGCCGATCAGGGGGCCTCCCGGATACGCAGTATTTT.

The V call is TRBV4-3, the J call TRBJ2-7; a weak D match, TRBD2 (5 bases). CDR1 is LGHNA and CDR2 is YSLEER in the germline V gene. The CDR3 runs to 14 residues. Trimming took 1 base from V and 2 from J, leaving 9 bases between them. CDR3 sequence (DNA): TGCGCCAGCAGCCAAGGCAGCGGCCCCTACGAGCAGTACTTC. Translation gives CASSQGSGPYEQYF.

Here the CDR3 reads CASSLDGRLYEQYF. The CDR3 bases are TGTGCCAGCAGCTTAGACGGGAGACTCTACGAGCAGTACTTC. V gene TRBV7-9 combines with J gene TRBJ2-7, with D possibly matching TRBD2 (6 bases). Deletions cut 1 base from V and 3 bases from J, with 10 bases between. The germline V gene encodes CDR1 SEHNR and CDR2 FQNEAQ (reference sequence). The CDR3 contains 14 residues. The full variable domain, in which reference TRBV7-9 and TRBJ2-7 provide the parts outside the CDR3, is DTGVSQNPRHKITKRGQNVTFRCDPISEHNRLYWYRQTLGQGPEFLTYFQNEAQLEKSRLLSDRFSAERPKGSFSTLEIQRTEQGDSAMYLCASSLDGRLYEQYFGPGTRLTVT.

The chain carries TRBV30 and TRBJ1-1, with 7 nucleotides matching TRBD1. This CDR3 region has 13 residues. V lost 3 bases, J lost 4 bases, and 5 bases stayed unmatched. The germline V gene encodes CDR1 GTSNPN and CDR2 SVGIG (reference sequence). The CDR3 DNA reads as TGTGCCTGGAGAAGGGGGCCAGGCACTGAAGCTTTCTTT. Encoded protein: CAWRRGPGTEAFF. Combining the CDR3 with reference TRBV30 and TRBJ1-1 gives the whole variable domain SQTIHQWPATLVQPVGSPLSLECTVEGTSNPNLYWYRQAAGRGLQLLFYSVGIGQISSEVPQNLSASRPQDRQFILSSKKLLLSDSGFYLCAWRRGPGTEAFFGQGTRLTVV.

This sequence joins TRBV2 and TRBJ2-7; D might be TRBD2 (5 bases). The CDR3 contains 13 residues. V lost 11 bases to trimming and J lost 1 base, with 15 bases between them. Germline V lookup: CDR1 SNHLY, CDR2 FYNNEI. CDR3 sequence reads: CAVLGGASYEQYF. The CDR3, as DNA: TGTGCCGTCCTCGGAGGAGCTTCCTACGAGCAGTACTTC.

The chain employs TRBV11-2 and TRBJ2-1; D possibly corresponds to TRBD2 (5 bases). The CDR3 has 15 amino acids. Germline lookup yields CDR1 SGHAT and CDR2 FQNNGV. V was clipped by 0 bases and J by 7 bases, with 13 bases between them. The CDR3: CASSLDGRRTNEQFF. The CDR3 DNA is TGTGCCAGCAGCTTAGATGGGAGAAGGACGAATGAGCAGTTCTTC.

The rearrangement joins TRBV2 to TRBJ2-7, with 7 bases that match TRBD1. The germline V gene encodes CDR1 SNHLY and CDR2 FYNNEI. The length of the CDR3 is 15 residues. After removal of 6 bases from V and 5 bases from J, the junction contained 13 bases not matched to a gene. CDR3 in amino acids: CASRVTGTVPNEQYF. Here the CDR3 DNA reads TGTGCCAGCAGGGTAACCGGGACAGTTCCTAACGAGCAGTACTTC.

The V gene is TRBV27, the J gene TRBJ1-2, with D unclear. Per the germline V gene, CDR1 is MNHEY and CDR2 is SMNVEV (reference sequence). There are 13 residues in the CDR3. Trimming stripped 0 bases from V and 6 bases from J, with 8 bases between. The DNA of the CDR3 is TGTGCCAGCAGTTTATCGGCGGATAATGGCTACACCTTC. Translating gives CASSLSADNGYTF.

V usage is TRBV12-1 and J usage is TRBJ1-4. TRBV12-1 constitutes a pseudogene. The CDR3 is 14 amino acids. The CDR3 region is CASSSDSGWSKMFF. The DNA for the CDR3 is TGTGCCAGCAGCTCTGACTCTGGGTGGAGTAAGATGTTTTTT.

This chain joins TRBV7-2 and TRBJ2-3; possible D gene TRBD1, 6 bases. Between the trimmed V and J ends, which lost 5 bases and 7 bases, there was a span of 13 bases. Germline CDR1 is SGHTA and CDR2 is FQGNSA. The CDR3 spans 13 residues. CDR3 residues: CASSVDGTYTQYF. For the CDR3, the DNA is TGTGCCAGCAGCGTTGATGGGACATATACGCAGTATTTT.

The chain recombines TRBV6-5 with TRBJ1-2, with D maybe TRBD1 (5 bases). The V end was cut by 6 bases, the J end by 1 base, with 15 bases between. Germline V gives CDR1 MNHEY, CDR2 SVGAGI. CDR3 length equals 15 residues. CDR3 bases: TGTGCCAGCAGAACAACCCGGGGGTTTAACTATGGCTACACCTTC. Amino acid sequence: CASRTTRGFNYGYTF.

The V call is TRBV5-1, the J call TRBJ2-7; D perhaps matches TRBD1 (5 bases). The CDR3 covers 15 residues. V lost 0 bases to trimming and J lost 2 bases, with 12 bases between them. CDR1 is SGHRS and CDR2 is YFSETQ in the germline V gene. The CDR3: CASSLAPGRTYEQYF. CDR3 DNA: TGCGCCAGCAGCTTGGCCCCAGGGCGGACCTACGAGCAGTACTTC.

Only one count was recorded for this clone. The V gene is TRBV19, the J gene TRBJ2-1; 8 nucleotides align to TRBD2. The CDR3 length is 17 residues. Germline assignment: CDR1 LNHDA and CDR2 SQIVND (reference sequence). After removal of 0 bases from V and 2 bases from J, the junction contained 6 bases not matched to a gene. The CDR3 here is CASSIDPLAATYNEQFF. CDR3 bases: TGTGCCAGTAGTATAGATCCACTAGCGGCTACCTACAATGAGCAGTTCTTC.

V gene TRBV28 combines with J gene TRBJ2-5; D might be TRBD1 (5 bases). V lost 5 bases, J lost 5 bases, and 18 bases lay in between. CDR3 length equals 15 residues. The germline V gene encodes CDR1 MDHEN and CDR2 SYDVKM. CDR3 coding DNA: TGTGCCAGCAGTCCTCGGACACCAGAAGGGGAGACCCAGTACTTC. Protein product: CASSPRTPEGETQYF.

CDR3 loop: CASSQGLDAGELFF. The CDR3 coding sequence is TGTGCCAGCAGCCAGGGACTAGATGCCGGGGAGCTGTTTTTT. The chain has TRBV16 and TRBJ2-2, with 8 bases matching TRBD2. The CDR3 loop spans 14 amino acids. Per germline, CDR1 KGHSY and CDR2 FQNENV. With V trimmed by 3 bases and J by 6 bases, 3 bases remained unmatched. Full variable domain (missing parts from reference TRBV16 and TRBJ2-2): GEEVAQTPKHLVRGEGQKAKLYCAPIKGHSYVFWYQQVLKNEFKFLISFQNENVFDETGMPKERFSAKCLPNSPCSLEIQATKLEDSAVYFCASSQGLDAGELFFGEGSRLTVL.

V usage is TRBV28 and J usage is TRBJ2-3; TRBD2 matches at 7 bases. Germline loops: CDR1 MDHEN, CDR2 SYDVKM. The CDR3 is 14 residues long. The V and J ends lost 4 bases and 2 bases, in that order; junction bases with no gene match: 3. CDR3 DNA: TGTGCCAGCAGTTCCCGGGGGGACACAGATACGCAGTATTTT. This sequence encodes CASSSRGDTDTQYF.

J is TRBJ2-3 and V is TRBV4-3; 8 positions agree with TRBD1. Germline V gene lookup returns CDR1 LGHNA and CDR2 YSLEER. The CDR3 contains 13 residues. V lost 3 bases, J lost 5 bases, and 1 base stayed unmatched. The CDR3: CASSQDREDTQYF. The CDR3 bases are TGCGCCAGCAGCCAGGACAGGGAAGATACGCAGTATTTT.

The V and J genes are TRBV18 and TRBJ1-1; D is undetermined. This CDR3 contains 16 residues. The V gene lost 3 bases and the J gene lost 3 bases, with 17 bases spanning the gap. Germline assignment: CDR1 KGHSH and CDR2 LQKENI. Written as DNA, the CDR3 is TGTGCCAGCTCACCGTCGTCAGGCCCCGGGGACACTGAAGCTTTCTTT. Residues: CASSPSSGPGDTEAFF.

J is TRBJ2-3 and V is TRBV13; TRBD2 aligns across 10 bases. Unmatched junction bases numbered 8, after V lost 5 bases and J lost 9 bases. The length of the CDR3 is 14 residues. Germline loops: CDR1 PRHDT, CDR2 FYEKMQ (reference sequence). CDR3 in DNA: TGTGCCAGCAGCCAGCTAGCGGGAGAAGCGACGCAGTATTTT. Translating it yields CASSQLAGEATQYF.

V usage is TRBV6-1 and J usage is TRBJ2-5; no clear D gene. This CDR3 is built from 15 residues. V lost 1 base and J 2 bases, leaving 11 bases between the germline ends. Per the germline V gene, CDR1 is MNHNS and CDR2 is SASEGT. The CDR3 loop reads CASSEGTVQQETQYF. CDR3 DNA: TGTGCCAGCAGTGAAGGAACCGTACAACAAGAGACCCAGTACTTC.